Included here is one T cell receptor (beta chain) sequence, with context. The entry originates in a study of T cell changes during pregnancy in multiple sclerosis. CDR3 length equals 17 residues. Trimming removed 3 bases from V and 5 bases from J, with 22 bases in between. CDR1 is LNHDA and CDR2 is SQIVND in the germline V gene (reference sequence). Sequencing was performed with immunoSEQ multiplex PCR; in TCRdb, only in-frame clones are kept and a portion is missing. The sample lists tens of thousands of clones; roughly nine tenths were seen once. The gene calls are TRBV19 and TRBJ1-2, with D tentatively TRBD1 (5 bases). This sample comprised peripheral blood, obtained in the third trimester of pregnancy. The source of this sequence is a female donor in good health, enrolled as a control in a pregnancy study. CDR3 nucleotide sequence: TGTGCCAGTAGTATCGTGCAGCTTCAGGGCTCAGGTTATGGCTACACCTTC. It translates to CASSIVQLQGSGYGYTF.